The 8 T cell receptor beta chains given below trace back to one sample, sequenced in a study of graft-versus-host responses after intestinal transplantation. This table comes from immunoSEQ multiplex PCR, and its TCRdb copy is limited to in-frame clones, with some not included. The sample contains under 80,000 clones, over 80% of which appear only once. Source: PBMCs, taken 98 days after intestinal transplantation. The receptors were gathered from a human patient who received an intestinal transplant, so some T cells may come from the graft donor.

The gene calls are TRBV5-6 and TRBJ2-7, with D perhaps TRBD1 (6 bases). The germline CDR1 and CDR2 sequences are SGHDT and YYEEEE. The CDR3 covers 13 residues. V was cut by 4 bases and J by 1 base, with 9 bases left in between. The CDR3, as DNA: TGTGCCAGCAGCCACGACAGGTCCTACGAGCAGTACTTC. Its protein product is CASSHDRSYEQYF.

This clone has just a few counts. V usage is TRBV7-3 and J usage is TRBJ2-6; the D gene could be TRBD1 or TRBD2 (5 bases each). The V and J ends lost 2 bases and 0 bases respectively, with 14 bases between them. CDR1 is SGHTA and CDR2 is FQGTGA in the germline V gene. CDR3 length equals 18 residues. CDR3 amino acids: CASSLLGGFLSGANVLTF. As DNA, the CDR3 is TGTGCCAGCAGCTTACTTGGGGGATTCCTCTCTGGGGCCAACGTCCTGACTTTC.

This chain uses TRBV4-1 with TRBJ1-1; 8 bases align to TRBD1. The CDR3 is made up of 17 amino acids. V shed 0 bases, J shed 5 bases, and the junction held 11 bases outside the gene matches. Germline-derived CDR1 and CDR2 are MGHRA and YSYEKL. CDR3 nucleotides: TGCGCCAGCAGCCAAGATAGCACAGGGGGGTTGGGGACTGAAGCTTTCTTT. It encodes CASSQDSTGGLGTEAFF.

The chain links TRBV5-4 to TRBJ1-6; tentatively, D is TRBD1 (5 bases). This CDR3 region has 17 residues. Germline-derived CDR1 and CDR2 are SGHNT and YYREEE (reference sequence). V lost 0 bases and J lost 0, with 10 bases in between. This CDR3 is CASSLAPGLSYNSPLHF. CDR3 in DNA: TGTGCCAGCAGCTTGGCTCCGGGGCTCTCCTATAATTCACCCCTCCACTTT.

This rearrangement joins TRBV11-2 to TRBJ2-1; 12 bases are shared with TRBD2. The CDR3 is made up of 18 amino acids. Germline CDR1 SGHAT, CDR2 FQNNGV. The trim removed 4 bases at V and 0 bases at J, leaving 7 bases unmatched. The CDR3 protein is CASSSTPGLAGSYNEQFF. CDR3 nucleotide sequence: TGTGCCAGCAGCTCTACCCCGGGACTAGCGGGCTCCTACAATGAGCAGTTCTTC.

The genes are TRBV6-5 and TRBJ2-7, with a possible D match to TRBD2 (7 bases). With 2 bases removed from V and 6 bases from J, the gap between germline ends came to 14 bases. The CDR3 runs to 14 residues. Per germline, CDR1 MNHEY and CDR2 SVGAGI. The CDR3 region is CASSYGGGAGEQYF. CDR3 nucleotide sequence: TGTGCCAGCAGTTACGGAGGGGGGGCGGGCGAGCAGTACTTC.

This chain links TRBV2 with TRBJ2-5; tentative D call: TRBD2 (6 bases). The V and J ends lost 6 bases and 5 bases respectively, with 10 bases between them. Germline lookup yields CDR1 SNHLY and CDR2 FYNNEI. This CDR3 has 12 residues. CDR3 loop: CASRLAMETQYF. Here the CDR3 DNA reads TGTGCCAGCAGACTAGCAATGGAGACCCAGTACTTC.

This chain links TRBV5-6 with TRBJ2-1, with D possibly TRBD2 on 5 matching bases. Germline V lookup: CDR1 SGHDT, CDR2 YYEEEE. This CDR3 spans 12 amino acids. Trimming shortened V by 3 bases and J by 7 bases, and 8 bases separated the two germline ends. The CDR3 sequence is CASSSTGNEQFF. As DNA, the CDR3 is TGTGCCAGCAGCTCAACGGGGAATGAGCAGTTCTTC.